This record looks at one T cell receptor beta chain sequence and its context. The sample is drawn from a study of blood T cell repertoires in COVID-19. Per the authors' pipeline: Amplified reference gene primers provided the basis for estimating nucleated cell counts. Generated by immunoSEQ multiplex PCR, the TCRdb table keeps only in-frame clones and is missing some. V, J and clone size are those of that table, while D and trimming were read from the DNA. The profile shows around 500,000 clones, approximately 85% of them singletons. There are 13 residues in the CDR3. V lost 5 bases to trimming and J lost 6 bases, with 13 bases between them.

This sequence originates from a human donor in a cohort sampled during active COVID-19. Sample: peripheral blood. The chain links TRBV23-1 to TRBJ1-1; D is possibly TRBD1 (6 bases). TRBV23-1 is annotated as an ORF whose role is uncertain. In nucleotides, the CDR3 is TGCGCCAGCAGTACGGTAAGGACAGCTGAAGCTTTCTTT. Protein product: CASSTVRTAEAFF.